Below are 11 T cell receptor beta chains sequenced from a single sample in a study of Ad26.COV2.S vaccination and SARS-CoV-2 variants. Sequenced by immunoSEQ multiplex PCR; TCRdb stores in-frame clones only, minus some. The sample includes 300,000 to 400,000 clones, roughly 81% seen only once; the top ten take less than 4%. Specified treatment: 19 received Ad26.COV2.S at low or high dose, single or two shots; roughly 5 received placebo; per-sample allocation not given. Samples analyzed were those drawn on day 63 after the first vaccine or placebo injection. Sequencing used peripheral blood, obtained in a trial of Ad26.COV2.S vaccine versus placebo. The receptors were gathered from a person between 18 and 59 years old who received the Ad26.COV2.S COVID-19 vaccine or a placebo.

Many counts were recorded for this clone. This sequence joins TRBV4-3 and TRBJ2-7; D is perhaps TRBD1 or TRBD2 (5 bases each). The germline V gene encodes CDR1 LGHNA and CDR2 YSLEER. Trimming cost V 0 bases and J 3 bases, with 15 bases left between them. The CDR3 spans 16 residues. CDR3 bases: TGCGCCAGCAGCCAAGATTCCTTCGGGACCTACTACGAGCAGTACTTC. Translated, it gives CASSQDSFGTYYEQYF.

This chain connects TRBV5-1 to TRBJ2-1; D is unresolved. This CDR3 region has 15 residues. Deletions cut 0 bases from V and 6 bases from J, with 13 bases between. The germline CDR1 and CDR2 sequences are SGHRS and YFSETQ. The DNA of the CDR3 is TGCGCCAGCAGCTTGGGCCAGGCTAATAGCAATGAGCAGTTCTTC. Protein sequence: CASSLGQANSNEQFF.

The chain has TRBV19 and TRBJ1-6; possibly TRBD1 for D (5 bases). This CDR3 has 15 amino acids. Per the germline V gene, CDR1 is LNHDA and CDR2 is SQIVND (reference sequence). Between the trimmed V and J ends, which lost 3 bases and 5 bases, there was a span of 11 bases. The CDR3 DNA reads TGTGCCAGTAGTATCGGTCCAGGGAATAATTCACCCCTCCACTTT. This sequence encodes CASSIGPGNNSPLHF.

The V gene is TRBV5-1, the J gene TRBJ2-2; D ambiguous. Trimming shortened V by 4 bases and J by 1 base, and 11 bases separated the two germline ends. CDR1 and CDR2 from the germline V gene are SGHRS and YFSETQ. The CDR3 has 15 residues. CDR3 sequence: CASSSWTRNTGELFF. The CDR3 coding sequence is TGCGCCAGCAGCAGCTGGACCAGGAACACCGGGGAGCTGTTTTTT.

This clone was counted a few times. V gene TRBV4-3 combines with J gene TRBJ2-7; perhaps D is TRBD1 or TRBD2 (6 bases each). Deletions cut 4 bases from V and 3 bases from J, with 13 bases between. This CDR3 is built from 14 residues. The germline gives CDR1 LGHNA, CDR2 YSLEER. DNA for the CDR3: TGCGCCAGCAGCCCGCAAGAGGGGGGCTACGAGCAGTACTTC. Its translation: CASSPQEGGYEQYF.

The chain joins TRBV5-1 to TRBJ1-1; 7 nucleotides align to TRBD1. Losses at the gene ends were 2 bases for V and 0 bases for J; bases not matched to a gene: 1. Germline CDR1 is SGHRS and CDR2 is YFSETQ. CDR3 length: 14 residues. In DNA form, the CDR3 reads TGCGCCAGCAGCTTCGGGACAGTGAACACTGAAGCTTTCTTT. The encoded protein is CASSFGTVNTEAFF.

V usage is TRBV6-5 and J usage is TRBJ2-7; 9 nucleotides align to TRBD1. The germline CDR1 and CDR2 sequences are MNHEY and SVGAGI. With 5 bases clipped from V and 4 bases from J, the junction kept 6 bases outside the gene matches. This CDR3 spans 14 amino acids. CDR3 residues: CASSIDRGKYEQYF. In DNA form, the CDR3 reads TGTGCCAGCAGTATCGACAGGGGGAAATACGAGCAGTACTTC.

The genes are TRBV11-2 and TRBJ2-7, with TRBD1 identical over 9 bases. Trimming cost V 6 bases and J 7 bases; bases outside gene matches: 13. There are 15 residues in the CDR3. Germline values: CDR1 SGHAT, CDR2 FQNNGV. The CDR3 bases are TGTGCCAGCAGACAACCGGGACAGGGCCAAATAGAGCAGTACTTC. As protein: CASRQPGQGQIEQYF.

The CDR3 is CASSQEGGLNTEAFF. The CDR3 DNA reads TGCGCCAGCAGCCAAGAAGGGGGGTTGAACACTGAAGCTTTCTTT. The V gene is TRBV4-3, the J gene TRBJ1-1, with D possibly being TRBD1 (6 bases). The CDR3 is made up of 15 amino acids. Trimming took 0 bases from V and 0 from J, leaving 8 bases between them. Germline V gives CDR1 LGHNA, CDR2 YSLEER.

This chain links TRBV7-2 with TRBJ2-3; no reliable D call. Looked up from germline, CDR1 is SGHTA and CDR2 is FQGNSA. With 1 base removed from V and 7 bases from J, the gap between germline ends came to 9 bases. This CDR3 is built from 13 residues. The CDR3 sequence: CASSLVKANTQYF. For the CDR3, the DNA is TGTGCCAGCAGCTTAGTGAAGGCGAATACGCAGTATTTT.

The chain links TRBV19 to TRBJ1-1, with no clear D. This CDR3 is 18 amino acids long. CDR1 and CDR2 (germline): LNHDA, SQIVND (reference sequence). V lost 3 bases and J 1 base, leaving 21 bases between the germline ends. The CDR3 nucleotides are TGTGCCAGTAGTATCGGCGGATTCGGTAGTTCAGGGAACACTGAAGCTTTCTTT. Protein product: CASSIGGFGSSGNTEAFF.